The clone carrying this TCR beta chain is a singleton in its sample. These data belong to a study of blood T cell repertoires in COVID-19. Per the original data handling: Researchers report that nucleated cell counts were estimated from reference gene primer amplification. Sequencing used immunoSEQ multiplex PCR; TCRdb keeps in-frame clones, though not all of them. The V and J calls and clone size were taken over from that table, and D and trimming were inferred from the DNA. The sample carries some 320,000 clones, roughly 86% recorded once. Germline V lookup: CDR1 SGHKS, CDR2 YYEKEE (reference sequence). Trimming removed 0 bases from V and 4 bases from J; junction bases left unmatched: 4. This CDR3 is 15 amino acids long. Participants were placed into cohorts based on the clinical history they reported. Before they entered the study, exposed participants had met a COVID-19 case within 2 weeks.

The sequenced sample was PBMCs or T cells enriched from blood (not recorded which). The clonotype was recovered from a woman aged 45-65 years who had been exposed to COVID-19. This chain joins TRBV5-5 and TRBJ2-3; 8 bases match TRBD2. CDR3 DNA sequence: TGTGCCAGCAGCTTGGGACTAGCGCCCCCAGATACGCAGTATTTT. Its translation is CASSLGLAPPDTQYF.